This T cell receptor beta chain stems from a study of shared clonotypes between healthy human individuals. Clones were sequenced by immunoSEQ multiplex PCR, and TCRdb holds only the in-frame ones, with some missing. The sample includes about 2.1 million clones, just over 90% seen only once; the top ten take under 2%. V shed 0 bases and J 0 bases; nucleotides not matched to a gene: 4. The CDR3 runs to 16 residues. Per germline, CDR1 MNHNS and CDR2 SASEGT. Cells designated naive CD8 were CD45RO-negative and were positively selected for CCR7, with terminally differentiated effector memory CD45RA+ cells excluded.

The sequenced sample consisted of naive CD8+ T cells from PBMCs. The rearrangement joins TRBV6-1 to TRBJ1-2; 7 nucleotides line up with TRBD1. This TCR was sampled from a man aged 18 to 30 in good health. Some clones in this sample may be carry-over from other donors' samples. In DNA form, the CDR3 reads TGTGCCAGCAGTGAAGCGGAGACAGGGACTAACTATGGCTACACCTTC. This translates into CASSEAETGTNYGYTF.